Listed below are T cell receptor beta chains from one sample, sequenced in a study of beta chain features in type 1 diabetes. Assay: immunoSEQ multiplex PCR; the TCRdb copy retains only in-frame clones and omits some. Here the sample spans over 600,000 clones, 9.5% to 15% being singletons. The specimen sequenced was naive CD4+ T cells from blood. The receptors come from a man aged 25-45 years with type 1 diabetes. Both conserved end residues are part of each CDR3. Each record gives: clone size, V gene, D gene, J gene, CDR3 length, CDR3 protein, CDR3 DNA. D genes are given only for firm matches. Size values are once, few and many counts, or a class for expanded clones, and some rows have none.

NA	TRBV11-3	NA	TRBJ1-6	14	CASSLRQDNSPLHF	TGTGCCAGCAGCTTGAGACAGGATAATTCACCCCTCCACTTT
few	TRBV30	NA	TRBJ1-5	15	CAWREGVNGNQPQHF	TGTGCCTGGAGGGAGGGGGTAAATGGCAATCAGCCCCAGCATTTT
few	TRBV6-6	NA	TRBJ2-7	13	CASSYATDYEQYF	TGTGCCAGCAGTTACGCGACAGATTACGAGCAGTACTTC
few	TRBV9	NA	TRBJ2-2	19	CASSVVRGSPHPNTGELFF	TGTGCCAGCAGCGTAGTCAGGGGCTCTCCCCATCCGAACACCGGGGAGCTGTTTTTT
NA	TRBV6-9	TRBD1	TRBJ2-6	16	CASPGQGVSGANVLTF	TGTGCCAGCCCCGGACAGGGTGTCTCTGGGGCCAACGTCCTGACTTTC
few	TRBV6-6	TRBD1	TRBJ2-7	15	CASSYRDRGAYEQYF	TGTGCCAGCAGTTATCGGGACAGGGGGGCCTACGAGCAGTACTTC
NA	TRBV4-3	NA	TRBJ1-2	15	CASSQDRRQGYGYTF	TGCGCCAGCAGCCAAGATCGCAGGCAGGGGTACGGCTACACCTTC
few	TRBV18	TRBD1	TRBJ2-7	14	CASSTRDRAYEQYF	TGTGCCAGCTCTACCAGGGACAGAGCCTACGAGCAGTACTTC
NA	TRBV11-3	NA	TRBJ2-3	13	CASKGGGADTQYF	TGTGCCAGCAAGGGGGGAGGTGCAGATACGCAGTATTTT
NA	TRBV25-1	NA	TRBJ1-2	14	CASSEGGRTYGYTF	TGTGCCAGCAGTGAAGGTGGTAGAACATATGGCTACACCTTC
few	TRBV9	NA	TRBJ1-2	14	CASSVGSGNYGYTF	TGTGCCAGCAGCGTAGGGTCAGGCAACTATGGCTACACCTTC
few	TRBV5-1	TRBD2	TRBJ2-1	14	CASSGGLVINEQFF	TGCGCCAGCAGCGGGGGACTAGTAATCAATGAGCAGTTCTTC
few	TRBV13	TRBD1	TRBJ1-2	19	CASSLGVRTGDKANYGYTF	TGTGCCAGCAGCTTAGGCGTTAGGACAGGGGACAAAGCTAACTATGGCTACACCTTC
NA	TRBV29-1	TRBD1	TRBJ1-1	16	CSVSRTGIYQGTEAFF	TGCAGCGTTTCCAGGACAGGGATTTATCAAGGAACTGAAGCTTTCTTT
NA	TRBV12-5	NA	TRBJ2-5	14	CASAQQGAIETQYF	TGTGCTAGTGCCCAACAGGGCGCAATAGAGACCCAGTACTTC
NA	TRBV28	TRBD2	TRBJ2-4	15	CASSSGGGTKNIQYF	TGTGCCAGCAGTAGCGGGGGGGGTACCAAAAACATTCAGTACTTC
NA	TRBV5-6	TRBD1	TRBJ2-4	16	CASSLAGGQGTNIQYF	TGTGCCAGCAGCTTGGCTGGCGGACAGGGGACAAACATTCAGTACTTC
NA	TRBV11-2	NA	TRBJ1-2	13	CASSPRHGNGYTF	TGTGCCAGCAGCCCTAGACACGGCAATGGCTACACCTTC
few	TRBV4-3	NA	TRBJ1-3	15	CASSQGEITGNTIYF	TGCGCCAGCAGCCAAGGGGAAATCACTGGAAACACCATATATTTT
NA	TRBV5-1	NA	TRBJ2-1	11	CASSLEGHQFF	TGCGCCAGCAGCTTGGAGGGACACCAGTTCTTC
few	TRBV28	NA	TRBJ1-5	14	CASSFRQANRPQHF	TGTGCCAGCAGTTTCCGACAGGCCAATCGGCCCCAGCATTTT
NA	TRBV5-1	TRBD1	TRBJ1-6	16	CASSLRPGQGNSPLHF	TGCGCCAGCAGCTTAAGGCCGGGACAGGGTAATTCACCCCTCCACTTT
NA	TRBV27	TRBD1	TRBJ1-2	14	CASRPGQGFYGYTF	TGTGCCAGCAGACCGGGACAGGGGTTCTATGGCTACACCTTC
few	TRBV9	NA	TRBJ2-2	15	CASSSAGSERGELFF	TGTGCCAGCAGCTCCGCTGGATCAGAGCGGGGGGAGCTGTTTTTT
NA	TRBV4-2	NA	TRBJ1-2	14	CASSQTGTPYGYTF	TGTGCCAGCAGCCAAACAGGGACTCCTTATGGCTACACCTTC
NA	TRBV6-1	NA	TRBJ2-5	12	CASNLATETQYF	TGTGCCAGCAATCTGGCAACCGAGACCCAGTACTTC
NA	TRBV7-9	NA	TRBJ2-5	13	CASSLVGDETQYF	TGTGCCAGCAGCTTAGTGGGGGACGAGACCCAGTACTTC
NA	TRBV5-6	TRBD1	TRBJ2-3	16	CASSLAWDRVEDTQYF	TGTGCCAGCAGCTTGGCTTGGGACAGGGTAGAAGATACGCAGTATTTT
few	TRBV7-2	NA	TRBJ2-3	12	CASSHSPDTQYF	TGTGCCAGCAGCCACAGTCCAGATACGCAGTATTTT
NA	TRBV6-5	TRBD2	TRBJ2-7	16	CASSYRTSGVVYEQYF	TGTGCCAGCAGTTATCGGACTAGCGGGGTCGTGTACGAGCAGTACTTC
few	TRBV28	TRBD2	TRBJ2-3	14	CASSSALAGDTQYF	TGTGCCAGCAGTTCCGCACTAGCGGGGGATACGCAGTATTTT
few	TRBV7-3	NA	TRBJ2-2	13	CASSPYVTGELFF	TGTGCCAGCAGTCCCTACGTGACCGGGGAGCTGTTTTTT
NA	TRBV7-9	NA	TRBJ1-1	13	CASSLARHTEAFF	TGTGCCAGCAGCTTAGCGCGGCACACTGAAGCTTTCTTT
few	TRBV7-2	NA	TRBJ2-5	14	CASSVGGEAPTQYF	TGTGCCAGCAGCGTCGGAGGGGAGGCCCCGACCCAGTACTTC
few	TRBV9	NA	TRBJ1-5	14	CASSVGPGNQPQHF	TGTGCCAGCAGCGTAGGTCCGGGGAATCAGCCCCAGCATTTT
NA	TRBV2	NA	TRBJ1-5	14	CASTQLLDGEPQHF	TGTGCCAGCACACAGCTCCTAGACGGGGAGCCCCAGCATTTT
NA	TRBV7-2	NA	TRBJ1-2	14	CASTRPPGYYGYTF	TGTGCCAGCACCAGGCCCCCAGGATACTATGGCTACACCTTC
NA	TRBV6-1	TRBD2	TRBJ2-5	15	CASRSGGRLQETQYF	TGTGCCAGCAGGAGCGGGGGAAGACTCCAAGAGACCCAGTACTTC
NA	TRBV14	NA	TRBJ2-1	17	CASSQDGGTVPYNEQFF	TGTGCCAGCAGCCAAGATGGAGGGACTGTCCCCTACAATGAGCAGTTCTTC
NA	TRBV4-3	NA	TRBJ2-6	15	CASSQSLTGANVLTF	TGCGCCAGCAGCCAGTCTCTCACCGGGGCCAACGTCCTGACTTTC
few	TRBV19	NA	TRBJ2-2	14	CASKVTANTGELFF	TGTGCCAGTAAAGTCACCGCGAACACCGGGGAGCTGTTTTTT
NA	TRBV5-1	TRBD2	TRBJ2-1	15	CASSVETSGYNEQFF	TGCGCCAGCAGCGTTGAGACTAGCGGCTACAATGAGCAGTTCTTC
NA	TRBV2	NA	TRBJ1-5	13	CASSESAEGPQHF	TGTGCCAGCAGTGAATCGGCGGAGGGGCCCCAGCATTTT
NA	TRBV10-3	NA	TRBJ2-7	13	CAISGPLSYEQYF	TGTGCCATCAGTGGCCCCCTCTCCTACGAGCAGTACTTC
NA	TRBV25-1	NA	TRBJ1-4	15	CASSELWSPNEKLFF	TGTGCCAGCAGTGAATTATGGAGCCCTAATGAAAAACTGTTTTTT
NA	TRBV6-4	TRBD1	TRBJ1-1	13	CASSESTGTEAFF	TGTGCCAGCAGTGAGTCGACAGGGACTGAAGCTTTCTTT
NA	TRBV7-9	NA	TRBJ1-1	14	CASSLGEWGTEAFF	TGTGCCAGCAGCTTGGGTGAGTGGGGCACTGAAGCTTTCTTT
few	TRBV29-1	TRBD2	TRBJ2-5	14	CSVDLGLAKETQYF	TGCAGCGTTGATCTTGGACTAGCGAAAGAGACCCAGTACTTC
NA	TRBV6-5	NA	TRBJ1-5	16	CASSYSAAANNQPQHF	TGTGCCAGCAGTTACTCTGCAGCGGCTAACAATCAGCCCCAGCATTTT
NA	TRBV7-9	TRBD1	TRBJ1-1	14	CASSLGQGRTEAFF	TGTGCCAGCAGCTTAGGACAGGGCCGCACTGAAGCTTTCTTT
NA	TRBV2	NA	TRBJ1-6	14	CASSEVTGNSPLHF	TGTGCCAGCAGTGAAGTCACCGGTAATTCACCCCTCCACTTT
few	TRBV12-5	TRBD1	TRBJ2-7	15	CASAKIRDRGNEQYF	TGTGCTAGTGCCAAAATCCGGGACAGGGGGAACGAGCAGTACTTC
few	TRBV18	NA	TRBJ1-3	17	CASSPPNQLSSGNTIYF	TGTGCCAGCTCACCACCGAACCAGCTCAGCTCTGGAAACACCATATATTTT
NA	TRBV14	NA	TRBJ1-2	12	CASSQGRAVISF	TGTGCCAGCAGCCAAGGCAGGGCTGTTATATCCTTC
many	TRBV7-9	NA	TRBJ2-7	11	CASSSLYEQYF	TGTGCCAGCAGCTCCCTCTACGAGCAGTACTTC
NA	TRBV9	NA	TRBJ2-7	14	CASSVGTGNYEQYF	TGTGCCAGCAGCGTAGGGACCGGAAACTACGAGCAGTACTTC
NA	TRBV15	NA	TRBJ2-1	15	CATSKGPGSYNEQFF	TGTGCCACCAGTAAGGGCCCAGGCTCCTACAATGAGCAGTTCTTC
NA	TRBV2	NA	TRBJ1-5	14	CASSVGRNNQPQHF	TGTGCCAGCAGTGTGGGCAGAAACAATCAGCCCCAGCATTTT
NA	TRBV7-2	TRBD2	TRBJ2-1	14	CASSLGLAIDEQFF	TGTGCCAGCAGCTTGGGACTAGCTATAGATGAGCAGTTCTTC